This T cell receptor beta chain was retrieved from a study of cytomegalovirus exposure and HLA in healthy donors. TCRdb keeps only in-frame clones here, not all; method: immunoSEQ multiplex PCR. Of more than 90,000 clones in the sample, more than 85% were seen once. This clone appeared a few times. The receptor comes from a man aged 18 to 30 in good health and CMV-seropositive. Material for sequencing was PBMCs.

CDR3 DNA sequence: TGTGCCAGCAGTTTGGGACAGGGGGTCACCGGGGAGCTGTTTTTT. It encodes CASSLGQGVTGELFF. V and J are TRBV28 and TRBJ2-2, with 11 bases that match TRBD1. Germline V CDR1 and CDR2: MDHEN, SYDVKM. This CDR3 has 15 residues. J was trimmed by 4 bases and V by 3 bases; bases with no gene match: 1.